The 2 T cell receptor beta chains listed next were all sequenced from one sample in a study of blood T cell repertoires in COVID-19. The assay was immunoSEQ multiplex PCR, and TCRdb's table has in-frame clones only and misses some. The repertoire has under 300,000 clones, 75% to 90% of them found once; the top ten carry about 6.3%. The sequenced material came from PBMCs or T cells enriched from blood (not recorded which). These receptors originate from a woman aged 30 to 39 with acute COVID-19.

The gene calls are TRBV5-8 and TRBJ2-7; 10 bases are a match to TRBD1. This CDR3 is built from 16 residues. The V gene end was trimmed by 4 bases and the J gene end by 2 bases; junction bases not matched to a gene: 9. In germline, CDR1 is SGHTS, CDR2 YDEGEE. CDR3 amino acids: CASSRRDRGWAYEQYF. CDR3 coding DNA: TGTGCCAGCAGCCGCCGGGACAGGGGTTGGGCCTACGAGCAGTACTTC.

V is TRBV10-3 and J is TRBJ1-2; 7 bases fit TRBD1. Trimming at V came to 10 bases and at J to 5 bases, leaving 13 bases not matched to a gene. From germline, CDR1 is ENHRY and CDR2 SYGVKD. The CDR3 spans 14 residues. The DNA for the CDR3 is TGTGCCACGATGGACAGGACCTTTTTTTATGGCTACACCTTC. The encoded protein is CATMDRTFFYGYTF.